The clone carrying this T cell receptor (beta chain) was recorded at least ten times. Its specificity is not known. Graves' hyperthyroidism qualified as stable when ophthalmopathy did not progress within 18 months. Among the patients, aged 18 to 65, hyperthyroidism was newly diagnosed and had lasted under 2 months. In making diagnoses, clinical symptoms, serum thyroxine and TRAb, thyroid ultrasound and orbital computed tomography were all used. What was amplified from RNA transcripts were TCR beta CDR3 regions. Primed by the HTBI set, a first-round RT-PCR was run on the TCR CDR3. MiXCR, applied by TCRdb to the multiplex PCR reads, yields one record per CDR3 protein. The sample includes some 690,000 distinct CDR3 sequences, 17% of them seen just once. The sample originates from a study of T cells in Graves' hyperthyroidism and ophthalmopathy. Study results and limitations: Most thyroid clonotypes expanded above 0.001 appeared in blood too.

CDR3 size: 15 residues. V was clipped by 3 bases and J by 9 bases, with 15 bases between them. The chain is built from TRBV12-3 or TRBV12-4 and TRBJ1-6; a weak D match, TRBD1 (5 bases). This clonotype was obtained from a man between 50 and 59 years old with Graves' hyperthyroidism. Source material: blood. CDR3 DNA sequence: TGTGCCAGCAGTTTCGGGCAGGGCTTGGCTTCACCCCTCCACTTT. It specifies CASSFGQGLASPLHF.